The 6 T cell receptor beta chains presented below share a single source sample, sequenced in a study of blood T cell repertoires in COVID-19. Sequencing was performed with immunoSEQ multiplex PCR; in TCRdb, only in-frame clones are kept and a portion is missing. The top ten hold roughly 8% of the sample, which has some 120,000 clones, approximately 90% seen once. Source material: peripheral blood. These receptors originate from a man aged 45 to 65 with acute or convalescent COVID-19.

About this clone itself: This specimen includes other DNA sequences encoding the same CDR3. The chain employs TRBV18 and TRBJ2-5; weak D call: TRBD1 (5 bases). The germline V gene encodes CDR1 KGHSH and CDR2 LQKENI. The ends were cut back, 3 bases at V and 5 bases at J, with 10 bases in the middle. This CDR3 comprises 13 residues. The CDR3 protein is CASSPGSGETQYF. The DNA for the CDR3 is TGTGCCAGCTCACCGGGATCAGGGGAGACCCAGTACTTC.

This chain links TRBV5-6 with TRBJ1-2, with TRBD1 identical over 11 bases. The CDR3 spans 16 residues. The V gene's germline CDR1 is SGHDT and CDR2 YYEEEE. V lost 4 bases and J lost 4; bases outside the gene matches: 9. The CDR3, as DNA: TGTGCCAGCAGCGACCGGGACAGGGGGGTGGGCTATGGCTACACCTTC. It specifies CASSDRDRGVGYGYTF.

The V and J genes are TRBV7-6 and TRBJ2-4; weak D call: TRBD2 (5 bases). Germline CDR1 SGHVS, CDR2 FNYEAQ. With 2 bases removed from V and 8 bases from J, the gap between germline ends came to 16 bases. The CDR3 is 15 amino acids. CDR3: CASSLKYGLADIQYF. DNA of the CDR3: TGTGCCAGCAGCTTAAAGTACGGCCTAGCAGACATTCAGTACTTC.

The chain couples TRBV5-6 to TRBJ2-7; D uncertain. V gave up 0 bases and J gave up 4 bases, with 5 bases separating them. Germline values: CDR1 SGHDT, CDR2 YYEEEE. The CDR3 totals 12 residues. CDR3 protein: CASSLGRYEQYF. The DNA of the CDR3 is TGTGCCAGCAGCTTGGGGCGGTACGAGCAGTACTTC.

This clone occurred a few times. CDR3: CASSLTTGLRNEQFF. CDR3 DNA sequence: TGTGCCAGCAGCCTAACGACAGGGCTGCGCAATGAGCAGTTCTTC. The V gene is TRBV3-1 (or the pseudogene TRBV3-2), the J gene TRBJ2-1; 7 bases are shared with TRBD1. The CDR3 runs 15 residues. CDR1 is LGHDT, CDR2 YNNKEL, per germline (reference sequence). Losses at the gene ends were 4 bases for V and 6 bases for J; bases not matched to a gene: 9.

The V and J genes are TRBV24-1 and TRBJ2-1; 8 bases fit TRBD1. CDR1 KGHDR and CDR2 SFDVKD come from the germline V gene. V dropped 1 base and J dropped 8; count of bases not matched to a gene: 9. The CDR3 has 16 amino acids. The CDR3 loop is CATSDFAGQARHEQFF. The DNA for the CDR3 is TGTGCCACCAGTGATTTCGCGGGACAGGCCCGTCATGAGCAGTTCTTC.